This T cell receptor (beta chain) was sequenced for a study of cytomegalovirus exposure and HLA in healthy donors. The CDR3 length is 16 residues. Looked up from germline, CDR1 is SGDLS and CDR2 is YYNGEE. With 2 bases removed from V and 1 base from J, the gap between germline ends came to 13 bases. The PCR ran on 60 Vbeta and 13 Jbeta primers. Profiling relied on immunoSEQ multiplex PCR, and the TCRdb table lists in-frame clones only, not all of them. The sample lists about 130,000 clones; just under 80% were seen once. The chain carries TRBV9 and TRBJ1-3, with D possibly matching TRBD1 (5 bases). Sequenced material: PBMCs. The receptor was derived from a man younger than 40 in good health. In DNA, the CDR3 is TGTGCCAGCAGCGTTAATAAGGAGGGGTCTGGAAACACCATATATTTT. Residues: CASSVNKEGSGNTIYF.